This TCR beta chain was obtained from a study of T cells in Graves' hyperthyroidism and ophthalmopathy (dated by TCRdb to about 2019). Looking at the study overall: Peripheral blood was collected at initial diagnosis, before any treatment. After blood sampling, hyperthyroidism patients were treated with methimazole at a starting dose of 30 mg daily, and ophthalmopathy patients were treated with high-dose intravenous methylprednisolone. A discovery cohort of about a hundred patients, roughly 43 with Graves' ophthalmopathy and 55 to 65 with stable Graves' hyperthyroidism, was used to find distinguishing TCR V-J signatures. For training and testing, the roughly 93 patients in the discovery cohort were randomly divided in a 7:3 ratio. The paper reports TCR Vbeta CDR3 sequencing of 130 to 150 peripheral blood samples: some 44 ophthalmopathy, under 80 hyperthyroidism and some 17 progressor patients. In several Graves' hyperthyroidism patients, the study also compared T-cell repertoires from thyroid tissue with T-cell repertoires from blood. Prospective prediction of ophthalmopathy was tested in an independent validation cohort consisting of 18 to 20 hyperthyroidism patients and around 16 patients who later progressed to ophthalmopathy.

The CDR3 goes from the cysteine to the phenylalanine over 14 residues. Only CDR3 DNA remains: 42 bases, in frame from the first base. Taken from the germline V gene, the CDR1 and CDR2 loops are ENHRY and SYGVKD. V trim: 4 bases; J trim: 4 bases; unmatched bases: 4. The TCR beta CDR3 regions were amplified from RNA transcripts. The first round of RT-PCR for the TCR CDR3 was performed with the HTBI primer set and the Qiagen OneStep RT-PCR kit. Libraries were constructed in a second round of multiplex PCR, after which size selection and purification were performed. Paired-end sequencing of the libraries was performed with 100 bp reads on an Illumina HiSeq2000. The source study handled its data this way. SOAPnuke was used to process the raw data, throwing out any read that contained adapters or uncalled bases, had a mean Phred below 15, or lacked an exact constant-primer or identifier match. High-quality paired reads were merged using COPE v1.2.5, and each unique nucleotide sequence was defined as a clonotype. MiTCR v1.1 was used to align clonotypes to the IMGT TRBV, TRBD and TRBJ reference segments. Only V-J combinations with frequency above 0.0001, covering roughly 99% of repertoires, were analysed. The TCS score was defined as F50 (clonal expansion) divided by E x V (chaos), with BLOSUM62-based TCRdist calculated between CDR3 peptides within each V-J. Welch's t-statistics and random forest reduced 500 to 650 V-J features to roughly 13, which were used in a naive Bayes classifier (R e1071). The raw public data were reprocessed by TCRdb itself: fastp quality trimming at Q25, MiXCR clonotype calling, in-frame beta chains only. Every distinct CDR3 protein forms one entry, paired with its most common genes and DNA. The authors' filters were not applied to this entry. Here the sample has hundreds of thousands of distinct CDR3 sequences; roughly 14% occur a single time. Of the sample, about 13% falls within the top ten clones.

Overall study outcomes, separate from this receptor: Most expanded thyroid clonotypes (frequency above 0.001) were also found in blood, which suggests that blood repertoires may mirror thyroid immune responses. Sample size was not statistically predetermined, and blinding of investigators to group allocation was not performed. In validation, the model predicted progression to ophthalmopathy a median of approximately 6.3 months before onset, with around 70% sensitivity and about 72% specificity. In cross-validation, a model built on a 13 V-J signature told ophthalmopathy apart from stable hyperthyroidism with over 85% sensitivity and about 81% specificity, and in testing the same model reached 80%/75%.

This clonotype was observed many times. Its antigen remains unidentified. No clone much larger than this one lies a single base away; base qualities are absent. Moderately to severely active disease, a Clinical Activity Score of at least 3, a NOSPECS grade of at least 4, and a duration under 3 months were present in ophthalmopathy patients. Any patient with an uncontrolled infection, another autoimmune disease, pregnancy or lactation was excluded. Clinical symptoms, serum thyroxine and TRAb, thyroid ultrasound, and orbital computed tomography formed the basis for the diagnoses. PBMCs were isolated from around 10 ml of fresh peripheral blood by Ficoll-Paque density gradient centrifugation. Trizol reagent was used to extract total RNA, and RNA quality was then checked on an Agilent 2100 Bioanalyzer.

Sequenced material: blood. This receptor was obtained from a man younger than 30 with Graves' ophthalmopathy. The receptor chain draws on TRBV10-3 and TRBJ2-5, and 9 junctional nucleotides match TRBD1. The CDR3 protein: CAISAPTGGETQYF. DNA sequence: TGTGCCATCAGTGCCCCGACAGGGGGAGAGACCCAGTACTTC.